The 14 T cell receptor beta chains below were found in one sample sequenced in a study of T cells after yellow fever vaccination. TCRdb re-derived calls from the 5' RACE reads in MiXCR, one entry per CDR3 protein. The table has hundreds of thousands of distinct CDR3 sequences, 9% to 15% seen once. Sample: PBMCs, taken on the day of the yellow fever booster vaccination. These receptor sequences come from a man aged 30-40 years who received the YFV17D yellow fever vaccine.

This chain joins TRBV19 and TRBJ2-7; possible D gene TRBD2, 6 bases. Germline-derived CDR1 and CDR2 are LNHDA and SQIVND (reference sequence). V lost 10 bases, J lost 2 bases, and 15 bases lay in between. CDR3 length: 13 amino acids. The CDR3 sequence is CATGGGVTYEQYF. CDR3 nucleotide sequence: TGTGCCACCGGCGGAGGGGTGACCTACGAGCAGTACTTC.

This chain joins TRBV7-9 and TRBJ2-7; 14 bases match TRBD2. V dropped 5 bases and J dropped 7; count of bases not matched to a gene: 7. CDR3 length equals 15 residues. Per the germline V gene, CDR1 is SEHNR and CDR2 is FQNEAQ (reference sequence). CDR3 region: CASSPGLAGEEEQYF. As DNA, the CDR3 is TGTGCCAGCAGCCCGGGACTAGCGGGAGAGGAAGAGCAGTACTTC.

This clonotype appeared many times. The CDR3 DNA reads TGCGCCAGCAGCTTGGAACCCTCTGGGGCCAACGTCCTGACTTTC. This codes for CASSLEPSGANVLTF. The J gene is TRBJ2-6, the V gene TRBV5-1, with unresolved D. This CDR3 has 15 amino acids. Germline V gives CDR1 SGHRS, CDR2 YFSETQ. V was shortened by 0 bases and J by 0 bases, with 4 bases between the two germline ends.

The sample holds many counts of this clonotype. The genes are TRBV20-1 and TRBJ2-7, with 10 positions matching TRBD2. CDR3 length: 15 residues. V shed 6 bases and J 4 bases; nucleotides not matched to a gene: 12. Germline assignment: CDR1 DFQATT and CDR2 SNEGSKA (reference sequence). The DNA for the CDR3 is TGCAGTGCGAGTCGTTCAGGACTAGCGGCATACGAGCAGTACTTC. The encoded protein is CSASRSGLAAYEQYF.

The CDR3 nucleotides read TGTGCCAGCAGCTCCGTGACAGGTGGAATTCAGTACTTC. Translated, it gives CASSSVTGGIQYF. The rearrangement joins TRBV5-6 to TRBJ2-4, with a tentative D call TRBD1 (6 bases). V was clipped by 3 bases and J by 10 bases, with 14 bases between them. This CDR3 is 13 amino acids long. The germline CDR1 and CDR2 sequences are SGHDT and YYEEEE.

This clonotype has a handful of counts. This chain uses TRBV24-1 with TRBJ2-7, with 14 bases matching TRBD2. With V trimmed by 6 bases and J by 2 bases, 8 bases remained unmatched. CDR3 length: 17 amino acids. Per the germline V gene, CDR1 is KGHDR and CDR2 is SFDVKD. Here the CDR3 DNA reads TGTGCCACCAGTCCCTCCGGGACTAGCGGGAGTCCCTACGAGCAGTACTTC. This sequence encodes CATSPSGTSGSPYEQYF.

This clonotype has more than one count but fewer than ten. The chain combines TRBV5-1 with TRBJ2-7; D tentatively fits TRBD1 or TRBD2 (5 bases each). Germline-derived CDR1 and CDR2 are SGHRS and YFSETQ. The V end was cut by 0 bases, the J end by 5 bases, with 12 bases between. This CDR3 has 14 residues. The CDR3, as DNA: TGCGCCAGCAGCTTGGCCCCGGGACCAAACGAGCAGTACTTC. This gives the protein CASSLAPGPNEQYF.

This clonotype was detected only a few times. The rearrangement joins TRBV19 to TRBJ2-3; tentative D call: TRBD1 (6 bases). Germline values: CDR1 LNHDA, CDR2 SQIVND (reference sequence). The CDR3 loop spans 12 amino acids. Trimming took 6 bases from V and 4 from J, leaving 8 bases between them. In DNA, the CDR3 is TGTGCCAGTAGCACAGGGTCAGATACGCAGTATTTT. Residues: CASSTGSDTQYF.

The chain recombines TRBV5-1 with TRBJ2-1, with 8 nucleotides matching TRBD2. Germline lookup yields CDR1 SGHRS and CDR2 YFSETQ. With 3 bases clipped from V and 0 bases from J, the junction kept 11 bases outside the gene matches. The CDR3 sequence is 18 residues long. The CDR3 sequence is CASSWGMAGGASYNEQFF. The CDR3 DNA follows: TGCGCCAGCAGCTGGGGGATGGCGGGAGGTGCCTCCTACAATGAGCAGTTCTTC.

Many counts were recorded for this clonotype. The chain uses TRBV20-1 and TRBJ2-5; D possibly uses TRBD1 or TRBD2 (5 bases each). Trimming shortened V by 2 bases and J by 2 bases, and 12 bases separated the two germline ends. Looked up from germline, CDR1 is DFQATT and CDR2 is SNEGSKA (reference sequence). The CDR3 sequence is 14 residues long. CDR3 in amino acids: CSARRDPTQETQYF. The CDR3 DNA sequence: TGCAGTGCTAGAAGGGACCCCACGCAAGAGACCCAGTACTTC.

V and J are TRBV29-1 and TRBJ2-5, with D uncertain. This CDR3 comprises 12 residues. Germline assignment: CDR1 SQVTM and CDR2 ANQGSEA. Trimming removed 7 bases from V and 6 bases from J, with 15 bases in between. The CDR3 reads CSGYVGAKTQYF. CDR3 DNA sequence: TGCAGCGGTTATGTGGGCGCGAAGACCCAGTACTTC.

This clonotype was seen a few times. V is TRBV12-3 or TRBV12-4 and J is TRBJ2-7; D might be TRBD2 (6 bases). The CDR3 has 11 residues. With 8 bases removed from V and 5 bases from J, the gap between germline ends came to 10 bases. The CDR3 region is CASRRDHEQYF. CDR3 nucleotides: TGTGCCAGCCGGAGGGATCACGAGCAGTACTTC.

In its sample, this clonotype was seen a few times. The chain has TRBV7-2 and TRBJ2-7, with a possible D match to TRBD2 (6 bases). CDR1 and CDR2 from the germline V gene are SGHTA and FQGNSA. This CDR3 spans 13 amino acids. The V gene lost 5 bases and the J gene lost 7 bases, with 15 bases spanning the gap. The CDR3 DNA reads TGTGCCAGCAGCCAACCGGGGGAAGGGGAGCAGTACTTC. Encoded protein: CASSQPGEGEQYF.

This clonotype was observed a few times. The genes are TRBV7-9 and TRBJ2-1; D not resolved. V shed 2 bases and J shed 1 base, with 12 bases lying between them. This CDR3 has 16 amino acids. Germline V gives CDR1 SEHNR, CDR2 FQNEAQ (reference sequence). CDR3 nucleotides: TGTGCCAGCAGCTTATCTCTGAGTCTATCCTACAATGAGCAGTTCTTC. Its protein is CASSLSLSLSYNEQFF.